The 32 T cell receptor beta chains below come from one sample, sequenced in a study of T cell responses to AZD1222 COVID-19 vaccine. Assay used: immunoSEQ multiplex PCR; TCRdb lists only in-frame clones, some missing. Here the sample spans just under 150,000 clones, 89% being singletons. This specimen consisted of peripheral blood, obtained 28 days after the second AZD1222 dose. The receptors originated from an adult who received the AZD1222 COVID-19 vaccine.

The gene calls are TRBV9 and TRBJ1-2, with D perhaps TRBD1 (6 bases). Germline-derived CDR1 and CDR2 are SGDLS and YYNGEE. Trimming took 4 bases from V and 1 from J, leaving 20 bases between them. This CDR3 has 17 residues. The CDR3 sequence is CASSNGTTRRDNYGYTF. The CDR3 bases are TGTGCCAGCAGCAACGGGACAACCCGGAGGGATAACTATGGCTACACCTTC.

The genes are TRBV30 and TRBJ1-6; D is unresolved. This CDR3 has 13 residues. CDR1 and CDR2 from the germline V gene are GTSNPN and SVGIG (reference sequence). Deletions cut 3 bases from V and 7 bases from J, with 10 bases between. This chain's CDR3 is CAWSGLANSPLHF. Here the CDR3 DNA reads TGTGCCTGGAGCGGGCTGGCGAATTCACCCCTCCACTTT.

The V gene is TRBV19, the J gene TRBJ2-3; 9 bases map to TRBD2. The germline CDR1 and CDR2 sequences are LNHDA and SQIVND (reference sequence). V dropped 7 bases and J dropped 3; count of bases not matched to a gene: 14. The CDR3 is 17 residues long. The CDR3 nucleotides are TGTGCCAGTACCACCCTCGGCGCGGGAGGGGGGACAGATACGCAGTATTTT. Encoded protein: CASTTLGAGGGTDTQYF.

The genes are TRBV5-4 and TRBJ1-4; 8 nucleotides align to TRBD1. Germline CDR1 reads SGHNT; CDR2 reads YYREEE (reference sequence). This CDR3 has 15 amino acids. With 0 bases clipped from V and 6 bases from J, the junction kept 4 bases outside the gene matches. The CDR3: CASSLDRGRDEKLFF. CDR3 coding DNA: TGTGCCAGCAGCTTGGACAGGGGGAGGGATGAAAAACTGTTTTTT.

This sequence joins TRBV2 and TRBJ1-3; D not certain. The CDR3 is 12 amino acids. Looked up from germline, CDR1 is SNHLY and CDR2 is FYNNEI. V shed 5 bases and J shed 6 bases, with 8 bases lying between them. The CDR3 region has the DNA TGTGCCAGCAGTAGAGAGCCAAACACCATATATTTT. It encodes CASSREPNTIYF.

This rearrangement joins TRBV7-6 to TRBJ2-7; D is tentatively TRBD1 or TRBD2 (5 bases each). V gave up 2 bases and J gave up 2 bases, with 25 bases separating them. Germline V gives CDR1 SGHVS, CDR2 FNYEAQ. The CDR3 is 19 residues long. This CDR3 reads CASSLSVRRLGDGPYEQYF. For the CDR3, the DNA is TGTGCCAGCAGCTTAAGCGTCAGGCGGCTCGGGGACGGACCCTACGAGCAGTACTTC.

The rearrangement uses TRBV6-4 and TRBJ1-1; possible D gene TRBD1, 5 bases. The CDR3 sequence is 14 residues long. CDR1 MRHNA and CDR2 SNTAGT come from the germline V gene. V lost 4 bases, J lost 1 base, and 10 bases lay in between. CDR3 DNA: TGTGCCAGCAGTGTGGGGGGTGGGAACACTGAAGCTTTCTTT. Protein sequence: CASSVGGGNTEAFF.

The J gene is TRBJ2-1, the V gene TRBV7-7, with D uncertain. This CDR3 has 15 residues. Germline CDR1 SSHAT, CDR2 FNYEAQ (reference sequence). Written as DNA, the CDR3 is TGTGCTAGGGAATCAGGCATCAGGACCACCAATGAGCAGTTCTTC. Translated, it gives CARESGIRTTNEQFF.

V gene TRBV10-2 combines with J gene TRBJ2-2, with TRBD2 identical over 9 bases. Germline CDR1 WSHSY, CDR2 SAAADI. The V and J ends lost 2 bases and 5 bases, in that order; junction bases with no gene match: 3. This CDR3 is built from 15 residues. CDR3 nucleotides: TGCGCCAGCAGTGAGCGGCTAGCGGGAACCGGGGAGCTGTTTTTT. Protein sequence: CASSERLAGTGELFF.

The CDR3 nucleotides are TGTGCCAGCAGCGCTGACAGGTTGGGCGATCAGCCCCAGCATTTT. Its translation: CASSADRLGDQPQHF. This chain connects TRBV5-5 to TRBJ1-5, with a possible D match to TRBD1 (6 bases). The CDR3 runs 15 residues. Trimming took 4 bases from V and 5 from J, leaving 16 bases between them. Germline values: CDR1 SGHKS, CDR2 YYEKEE (reference sequence).

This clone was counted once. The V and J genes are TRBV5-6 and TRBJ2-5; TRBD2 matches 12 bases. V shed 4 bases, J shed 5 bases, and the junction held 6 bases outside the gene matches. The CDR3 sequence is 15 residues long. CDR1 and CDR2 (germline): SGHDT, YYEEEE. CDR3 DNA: TGTGCCAGCAGCCCGACTAGCGGGAGTAGCGAGACCCAGTACTTC. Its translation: CASSPTSGSSETQYF. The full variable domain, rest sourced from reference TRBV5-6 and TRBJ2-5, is DAGVTQSPTHLIKTRGQQVTLRCSPKSGHDTVSWYQQALGQGPQFIFQYYEEEERQRGNFPDRFSGHQFPNYSSELNVNALLLGDSALYLCASSPTSGSSETQYFGPGTRLLVL.

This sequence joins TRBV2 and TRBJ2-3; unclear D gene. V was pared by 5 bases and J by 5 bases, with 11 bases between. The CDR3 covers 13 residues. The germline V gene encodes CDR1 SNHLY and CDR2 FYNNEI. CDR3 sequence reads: CASSPMRRDTQYF. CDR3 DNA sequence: TGTGCCAGCAGTCCCATGAGGAGAGATACGCAGTATTTT.

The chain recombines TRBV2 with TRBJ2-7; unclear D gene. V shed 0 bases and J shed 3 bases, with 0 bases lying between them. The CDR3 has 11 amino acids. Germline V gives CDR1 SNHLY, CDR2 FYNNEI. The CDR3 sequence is CASSEAYEQYF. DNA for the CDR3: TGTGCCAGCAGTGAAGCCTACGAGCAGTACTTC.

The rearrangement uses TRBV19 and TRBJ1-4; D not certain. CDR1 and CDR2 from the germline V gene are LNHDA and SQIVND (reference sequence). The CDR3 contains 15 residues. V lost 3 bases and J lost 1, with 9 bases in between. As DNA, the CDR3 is TGTGCCAGTAGTATTATGGGGAAAACTAATGAAAAACTGTTTTTT. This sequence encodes CASSIMGKTNEKLFF.

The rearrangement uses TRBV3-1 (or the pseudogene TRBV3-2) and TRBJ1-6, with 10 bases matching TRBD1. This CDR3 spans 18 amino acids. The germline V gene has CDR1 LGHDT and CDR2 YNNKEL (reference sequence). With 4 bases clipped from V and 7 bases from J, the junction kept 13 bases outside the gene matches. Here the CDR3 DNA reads TGTGCCAGCAGCCGATCGCAACCGGGACAGGGGATAAATTCACCCCTCCACTTT. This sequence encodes CASSRSQPGQGINSPLHF.

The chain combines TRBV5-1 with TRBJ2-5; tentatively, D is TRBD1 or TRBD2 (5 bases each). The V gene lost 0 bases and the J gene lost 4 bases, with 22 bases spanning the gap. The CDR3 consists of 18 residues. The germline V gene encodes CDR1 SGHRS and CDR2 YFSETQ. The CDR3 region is CASSLGPGRGATRETQYF. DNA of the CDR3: TGCGCCAGCAGCTTGGGACCGGGAAGAGGGGCCACAAGAGAGACCCAGTACTTC. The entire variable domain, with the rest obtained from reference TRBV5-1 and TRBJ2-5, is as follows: KAGVTQTPRYLIKTRGQQVTLSCSPISGHRSVSWYQQTPGQGLQFLFEYFSETQRNKGNFPGRFSGRQFSNSRSEMNVSTLELGDSALYLCASSLGPGRGATRETQYFGPGTRLLVL.

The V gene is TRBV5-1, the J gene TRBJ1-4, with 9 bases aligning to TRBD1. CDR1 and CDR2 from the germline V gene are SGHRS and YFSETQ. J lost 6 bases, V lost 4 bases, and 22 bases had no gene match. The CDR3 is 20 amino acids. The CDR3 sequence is CASSRTEGGNRGLLDEKLFF. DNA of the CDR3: TGCGCCAGCAGCCGAACGGAAGGGGGAAACAGGGGGCTCTTAGATGAAAAACTGTTTTTT.

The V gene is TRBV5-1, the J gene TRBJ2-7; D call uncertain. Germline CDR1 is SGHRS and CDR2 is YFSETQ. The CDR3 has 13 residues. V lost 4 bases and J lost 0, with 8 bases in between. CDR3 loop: CASSLPSSYEQYF. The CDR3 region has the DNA TGCGCCAGCAGCCTCCCAAGCTCCTACGAGCAGTACTTC.

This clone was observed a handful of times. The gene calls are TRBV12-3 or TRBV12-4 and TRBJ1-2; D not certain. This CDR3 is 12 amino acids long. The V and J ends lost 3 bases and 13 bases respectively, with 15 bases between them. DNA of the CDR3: TGTGCCAGCAGTTTCGACTTTTACCCGACCACCTTC. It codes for CASSFDFYPTTF.

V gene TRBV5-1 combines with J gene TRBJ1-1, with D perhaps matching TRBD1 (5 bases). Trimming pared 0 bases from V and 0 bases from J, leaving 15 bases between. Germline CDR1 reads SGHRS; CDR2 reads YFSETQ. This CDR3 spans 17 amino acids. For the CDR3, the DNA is TGCGCCAGCAGCTTGGCCGGGACCGGGGCCATGAACACTGAAGCTTTCTTT. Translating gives CASSLAGTGAMNTEAFF.

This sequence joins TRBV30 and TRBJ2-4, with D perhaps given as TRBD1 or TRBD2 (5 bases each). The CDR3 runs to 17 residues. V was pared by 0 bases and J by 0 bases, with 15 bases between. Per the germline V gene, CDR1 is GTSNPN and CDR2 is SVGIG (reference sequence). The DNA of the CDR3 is TGTGCCTGGAGTGTGCCGACGGGGACGCTAGCCAAAAACATTCAGTACTTC. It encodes CAWSVPTGTLAKNIQYF.

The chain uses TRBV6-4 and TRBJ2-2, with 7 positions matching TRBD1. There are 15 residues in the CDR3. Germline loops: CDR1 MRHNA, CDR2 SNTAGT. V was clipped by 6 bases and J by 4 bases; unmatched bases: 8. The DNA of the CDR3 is TGTGCCAGCAGCGTACAGGGGTCGACCACCGGGGAGCTGTTTTTT. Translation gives CASSVQGSTTGELFF.

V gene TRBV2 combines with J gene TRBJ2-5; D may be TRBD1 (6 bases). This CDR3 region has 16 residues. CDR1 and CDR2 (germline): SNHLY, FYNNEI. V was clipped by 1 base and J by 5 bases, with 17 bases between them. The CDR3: CASSEGPGQLRETQYF. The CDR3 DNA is TGTGCCAGCAGTGAAGGGCCGGGACAACTACGGGAGACCCAGTACTTC.

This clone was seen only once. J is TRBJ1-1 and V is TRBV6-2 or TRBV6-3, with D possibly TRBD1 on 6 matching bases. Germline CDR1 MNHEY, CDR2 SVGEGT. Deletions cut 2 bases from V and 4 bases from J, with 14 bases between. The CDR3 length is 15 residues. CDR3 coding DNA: TGTGCCAGCAGTTACCCTCCTCCGGGGGCCACTGAAGCTTTCTTT. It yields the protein CASSYPPPGATEAFF.

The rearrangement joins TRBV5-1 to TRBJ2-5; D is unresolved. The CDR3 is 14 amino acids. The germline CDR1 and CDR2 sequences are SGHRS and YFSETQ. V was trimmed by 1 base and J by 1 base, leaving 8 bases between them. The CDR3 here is CASSLQNTQETQYF. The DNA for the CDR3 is TGCGCCAGCAGCTTGCAGAACACCCAAGAGACCCAGTACTTC.

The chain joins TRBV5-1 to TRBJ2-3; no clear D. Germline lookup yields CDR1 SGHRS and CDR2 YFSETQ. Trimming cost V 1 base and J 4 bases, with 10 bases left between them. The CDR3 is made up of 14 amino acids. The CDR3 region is CASSLSVAADTQYF. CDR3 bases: TGCGCCAGCAGCTTGTCGGTAGCTGCAGATACGCAGTATTTT.

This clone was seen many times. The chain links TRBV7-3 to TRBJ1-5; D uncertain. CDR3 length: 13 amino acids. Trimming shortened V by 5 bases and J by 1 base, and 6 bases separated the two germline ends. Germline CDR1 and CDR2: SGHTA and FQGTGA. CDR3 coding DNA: TGTGCCAGCAGCCTAGACAGCAATCAGCCCCAGCATTTT. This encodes CASSLDSNQPQHF.

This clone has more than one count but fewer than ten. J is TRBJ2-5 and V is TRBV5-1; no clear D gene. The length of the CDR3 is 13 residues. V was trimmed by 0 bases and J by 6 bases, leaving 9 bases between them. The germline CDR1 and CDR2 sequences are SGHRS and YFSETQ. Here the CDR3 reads CASSLGLGKTQYF. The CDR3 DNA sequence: TGCGCCAGCAGCTTGGGGTTAGGGAAGACCCAGTACTTC.

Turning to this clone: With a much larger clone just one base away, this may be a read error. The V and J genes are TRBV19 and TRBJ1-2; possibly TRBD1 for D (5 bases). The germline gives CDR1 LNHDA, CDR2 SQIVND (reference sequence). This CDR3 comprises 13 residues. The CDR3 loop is CVSRRGGDYGYTF. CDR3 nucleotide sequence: TGTGTCAGTCGTCGGGGCGGGGACTATGGCTACACCTTC. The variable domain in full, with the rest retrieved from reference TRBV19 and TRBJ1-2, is DGGITQSPKYLFRKEGQNVTLSCEQNLNHDAMYWYRQDPGQGLRLIYYSQIVNDFQKGDIAEGYSVSREKKESFPLTVTSAQKNPTAFYLCVSRRGGDYGYTFGSGTRLTVV.

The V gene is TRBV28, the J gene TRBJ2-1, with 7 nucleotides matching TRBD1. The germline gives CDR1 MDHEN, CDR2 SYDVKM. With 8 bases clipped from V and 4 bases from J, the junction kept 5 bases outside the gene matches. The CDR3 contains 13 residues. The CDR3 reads CASGQAEYNEQFF. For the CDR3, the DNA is TGTGCCAGCGGACAGGCCGAATACAATGAGCAGTTCTTC.

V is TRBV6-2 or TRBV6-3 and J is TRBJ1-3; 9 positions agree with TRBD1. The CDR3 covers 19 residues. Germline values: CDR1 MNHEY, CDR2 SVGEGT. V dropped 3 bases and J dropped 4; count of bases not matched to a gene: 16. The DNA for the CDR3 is TGTGCCAGCAGTTATATCCCCGGGACAGGGCCCTCCGGCGGAAACACCATATATTTT. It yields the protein CASSYIPGTGPSGGNTIYF.

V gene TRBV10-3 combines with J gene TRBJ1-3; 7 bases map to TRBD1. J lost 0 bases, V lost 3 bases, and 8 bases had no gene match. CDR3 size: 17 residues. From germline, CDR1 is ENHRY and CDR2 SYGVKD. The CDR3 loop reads CAISDTTTGASGNTIYF. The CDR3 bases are TGTGCCATCAGTGATACTACAACAGGGGCCTCTGGAAACACCATATATTTT.